This paragraph reports one T cell receptor beta chain. This sample is drawn from a study of blood T cells in healthy people across ages. Combining a sample-barcoded 5' primer with a J-beta primer mix, a second PCR ran for roughly 7 to 12 cycles. TCRdb reprocessed the 5' RACE reads via MiXCR and lists one record per CDR3 protein. This table holds about 1.5 million distinct CDR3 sequences, 40% to 45% found once. The CDR3 runs 12 residues. Germline V gene lookup returns CDR1 MRHNA and CDR2 SNTAGT. V lost 9 bases, J lost 0 bases, and 9 bases lay in between. The sample taken for sequencing was blood. The chain employs TRBV6-4 and TRBJ2-7, with a tentative D call TRBD1 (5 bases). The TCR originated in a woman aged 18-29 years in good health. The CDR3 here is CARTVLSYEQYF. CDR3 bases: TGTGCCAGGACAGTACTCTCCTACGAGCAGTACTTC.